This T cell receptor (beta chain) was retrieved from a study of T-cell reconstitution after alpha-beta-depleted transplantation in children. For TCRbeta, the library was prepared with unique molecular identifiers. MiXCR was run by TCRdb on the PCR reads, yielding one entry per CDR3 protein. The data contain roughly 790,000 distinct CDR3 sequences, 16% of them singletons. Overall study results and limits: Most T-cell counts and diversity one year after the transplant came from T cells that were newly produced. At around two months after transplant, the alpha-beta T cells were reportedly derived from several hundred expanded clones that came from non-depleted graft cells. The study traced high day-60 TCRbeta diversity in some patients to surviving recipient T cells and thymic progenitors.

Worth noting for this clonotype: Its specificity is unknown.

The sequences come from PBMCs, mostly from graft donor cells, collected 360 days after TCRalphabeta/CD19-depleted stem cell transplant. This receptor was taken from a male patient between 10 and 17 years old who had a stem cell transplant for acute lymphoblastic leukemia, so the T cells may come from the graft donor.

The CDR3 sequence is CASSSAGTRGLNTEAFF. DNA of the CDR3: TGTGCCAGTTCCTCGGCCGGGACAAGGGGGTTGAACACTGAAGCTTTCTTT. The J gene is TRBJ1-1, the V gene TRBV19; D is perhaps TRBD1 (6 bases). Germline CDR1 LNHDA, CDR2 SQIVND (reference sequence). Trimming removed 8 bases from V and 0 bases from J, with 22 bases in between. This CDR3 has 17 amino acids. Full variable domain (missing parts from reference TRBV19 and TRBJ1-1): DGGITQSPKYLFRKEGQNVTLSCEQNLNHDAMYWYRQDPGQGLRLIYYSQIVNDFQKGDIAEGYSVSREKKESFPLTVTSAQKNPTAFYLCASSSAGTRGLNTEAFFGQGTRLTVV.